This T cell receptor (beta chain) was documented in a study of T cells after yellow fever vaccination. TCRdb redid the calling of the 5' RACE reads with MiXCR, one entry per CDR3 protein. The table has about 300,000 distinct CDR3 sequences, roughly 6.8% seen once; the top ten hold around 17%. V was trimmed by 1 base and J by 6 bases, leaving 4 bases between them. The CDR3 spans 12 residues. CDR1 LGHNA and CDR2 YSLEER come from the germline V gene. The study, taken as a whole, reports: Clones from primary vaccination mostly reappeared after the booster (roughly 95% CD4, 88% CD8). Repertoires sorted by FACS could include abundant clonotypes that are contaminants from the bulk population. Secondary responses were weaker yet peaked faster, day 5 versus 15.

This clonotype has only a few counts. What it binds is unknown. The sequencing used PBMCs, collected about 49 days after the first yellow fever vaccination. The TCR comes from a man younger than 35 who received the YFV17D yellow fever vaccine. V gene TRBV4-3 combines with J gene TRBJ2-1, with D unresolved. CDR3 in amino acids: CASSQVVNEQFF. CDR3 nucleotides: TGCGCCAGCAGCCAAGTTGTCAATGAGCAGTTCTTC.